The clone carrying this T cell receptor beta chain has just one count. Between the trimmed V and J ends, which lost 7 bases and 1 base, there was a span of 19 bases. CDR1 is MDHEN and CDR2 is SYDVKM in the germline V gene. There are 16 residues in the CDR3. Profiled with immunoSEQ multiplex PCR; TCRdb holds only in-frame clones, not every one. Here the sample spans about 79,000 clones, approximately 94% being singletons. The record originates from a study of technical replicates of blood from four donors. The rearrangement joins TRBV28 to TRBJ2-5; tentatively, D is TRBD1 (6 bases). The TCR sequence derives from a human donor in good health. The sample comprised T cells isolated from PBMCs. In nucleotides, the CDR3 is TGTGCCAGCACCACCCCCCCCGGGACACTCCAAGAGACCCAGTACTTC. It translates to CASTTPPGTLQETQYF.